Listed here is a single TCR beta chain. The assay was immunoSEQ multiplex PCR, and TCRdb's table has in-frame clones only and misses some. The sample yields approximately 200,000 clones, 85% to 90% seen once. The sample comes from a study of blood T cell repertoires in COVID-19. In the study overall: Sample material is recorded as cDNA or gDNA derived from T cells, B-cell-depleted T cells, or PBMCs.

Trimming pared 4 bases from V and 3 bases from J, leaving 11 bases between. Germline V gene sequence: CDR1 SGHNT, CDR2 YYREEE (reference sequence). The CDR3 extends over 13 amino acids. Source material: PBMCs or T cells enriched from blood (not recorded which). This chain links TRBV5-4 with TRBJ2-7; weak D call: TRBD1 (5 bases). This TCR came from a man between 25 and 39 years old who had recovered from COVID-19. Here the CDR3 reads CASSTDNNYEQYF. CDR3 coding DNA: TGTGCCAGCAGCACGGACAATAACTACGAGCAGTACTTC.